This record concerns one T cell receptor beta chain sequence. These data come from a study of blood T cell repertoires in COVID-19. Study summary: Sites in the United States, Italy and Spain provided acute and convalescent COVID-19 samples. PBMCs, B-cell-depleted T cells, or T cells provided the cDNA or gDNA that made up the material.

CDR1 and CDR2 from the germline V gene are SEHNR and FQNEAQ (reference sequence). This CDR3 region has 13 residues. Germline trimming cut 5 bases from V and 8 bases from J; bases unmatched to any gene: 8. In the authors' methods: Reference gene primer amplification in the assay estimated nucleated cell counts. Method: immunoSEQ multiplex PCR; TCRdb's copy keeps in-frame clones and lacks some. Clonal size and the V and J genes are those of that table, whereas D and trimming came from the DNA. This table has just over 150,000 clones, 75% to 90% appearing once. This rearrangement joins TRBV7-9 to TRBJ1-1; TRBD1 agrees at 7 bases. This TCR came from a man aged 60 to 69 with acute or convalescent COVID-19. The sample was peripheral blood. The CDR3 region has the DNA TGTGCCAGCAGCAGACGGGACAGCTGGGAAGCTTTCTTT. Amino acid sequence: CASSRRDSWEAFF.